One sample yielded the 10 T cell receptor beta chains listed below, sequenced in a study of blood T cell repertoires in COVID-19. The protocol was immunoSEQ multiplex PCR, while the TCRdb copy is restricted to in-frame clones and leaves out a portion. The repertoire holds about 150,000 clones, with approximately 84% as singletons. The sequenced sample was peripheral blood. The receptors originated from a man aged 70 or older with acute or convalescent COVID-19.

This clone is a singleton in its sample. V gene TRBV5-4 combines with J gene TRBJ2-5, with 11 bases aligning to TRBD1. Losses at the gene ends were 5 bases for V and 5 bases for J; bases not matched to a gene: 5. Germline CDR1 SGHNT, CDR2 YYREEE (reference sequence). The CDR3 length is 14 residues. This CDR3 reads CASRRDRGGETQYF. CDR3 in DNA: TGTGCCAGCAGACGGGACAGGGGGGGGGAGACCCAGTACTTC.

The chain carries TRBV5-5 and TRBJ2-3, with 13 nucleotides matching TRBD2. The CDR3 has 16 amino acids. Trimming removed 6 bases from V and 6 bases from J; junction bases left unmatched: 10. Per germline, CDR1 SGHKS and CDR2 YYEKEE (reference sequence). The CDR3 loop is CASTLLAGGPYDTQYF. The CDR3 DNA is TGTGCCAGCACCCTACTAGCGGGAGGGCCTTATGATACGCAGTATTTT.

The chain joins TRBV7-2 to TRBJ2-5; TRBD2 agrees at 8 bases. Trimming took 1 base from V and 5 from J; bases not matched to a gene: 6. The CDR3 consists of 15 residues. CDR1 and CDR2 from the germline V gene are SGHTA and FQGNSA. The CDR3 sequence: CASSLGTGGQETQYF. The CDR3 DNA reads TGTGCCAGCAGCTTAGGAACGGGGGGGCAGGAGACCCAGTACTTC.

The J gene is TRBJ1-1, the V gene TRBV18, with a weak D call TRBD1 (5 bases). Trimming pared 6 bases from V and 1 base from J, leaving 12 bases between. Germline CDR1 KGHSH, CDR2 LQKENI. The length of the CDR3 is 14 residues. The CDR3 DNA reads as TGTGCCAGCTCTCAAACCAGGGAGAACACTGAAGCTTTCTTT. It yields the protein CASSQTRENTEAFF.

This clone was found a few times. The chain uses TRBV27 and TRBJ2-7; no definite D call. Germline CDR1 is MNHEY and CDR2 is SMNVEV (reference sequence). Trimming cost V 0 bases and J 3 bases, with 15 bases left between them. The CDR3 consists of 16 residues. CDR3 in amino acids: CASSLSGGWLFYEQYF. In nucleotides, the CDR3 is TGTGCCAGCAGTTTATCTGGCGGTTGGTTGTTCTACGAGCAGTACTTC.

The chain combines TRBV3-1 (or the pseudogene TRBV3-2) with TRBJ2-3, with TRBD1 matching over 7 bases. Germline CDR1 and CDR2: LGHDT and YNNKEL (reference sequence). The CDR3 is 15 amino acids. Unmatched junction bases numbered 10, after V lost 5 bases and J lost 5 bases. DNA for the CDR3: TGTGCCAGCAGCTCCGGGACAGTGCGACGAGATACGCAGTATTTT. Translating gives CASSSGTVRRDTQYF.

This clone came up many times. The chain combines TRBV19 with TRBJ2-2; D is ambiguous. The CDR3 covers 14 residues. V lost 7 bases and J lost 0, with 9 bases in between. Germline lookup yields CDR1 LNHDA and CDR2 SQIVND (reference sequence). The CDR3 DNA follows: TGTGCCAGTACTGCAGTCGCGAACACCGGGGAGCTGTTTTTT. This gives the protein CASTAVANTGELFF.

The chain joins TRBV4-1 to TRBJ1-2; D ambiguous. Trimming pared 1 base from V and 3 bases from J, leaving 12 bases between. The CDR3 covers 15 residues. The germline V gene has CDR1 MGHRA and CDR2 YSYEKL. CDR3 in DNA: TGCGCCAGCAGCCAAGTAGCCCTGCCGGACTATGGCTACACCTTC. Translated, it gives CASSQVALPDYGYTF.

The chain carries TRBV25-1 and TRBJ2-2; a possible D gene is TRBD1 (5 bases). Germline values: CDR1 MGHDK, CDR2 SYGVNS. V lost 1 base to trimming and J lost 2 bases, with 8 bases between them. This CDR3 has 15 residues. The CDR3 DNA follows: TGTGCCAGCAGTGAATTGGACACCAACACCGGGGAGCTGTTTTTT. Translation gives CASSELDTNTGELFF.

V usage is TRBV6-1 and J usage is TRBJ1-5; 7 bases are shared with TRBD1. CDR1 MNHNS and CDR2 SASEGT come from the germline V gene. This CDR3 is 17 amino acids long. V dropped 3 bases and J dropped 4; count of bases not matched to a gene: 12. The CDR3 DNA reads TGTGCCAGCAGTGAGGGGACAGCTCGGAGCTTTAATCAGCCCCAGCATTTT. Residues: CASSEGTARSFNQPQHF.